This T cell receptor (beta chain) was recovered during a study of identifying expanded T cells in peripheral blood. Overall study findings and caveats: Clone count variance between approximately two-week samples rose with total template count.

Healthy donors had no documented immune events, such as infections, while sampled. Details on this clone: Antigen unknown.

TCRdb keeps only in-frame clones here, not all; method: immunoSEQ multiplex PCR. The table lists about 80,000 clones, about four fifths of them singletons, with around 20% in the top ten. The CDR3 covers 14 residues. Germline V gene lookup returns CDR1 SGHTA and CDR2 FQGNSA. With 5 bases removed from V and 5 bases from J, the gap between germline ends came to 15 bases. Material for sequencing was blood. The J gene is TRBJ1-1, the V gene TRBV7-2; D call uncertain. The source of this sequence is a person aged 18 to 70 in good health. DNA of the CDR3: TGTGCCAGCAGCCCCCTCGGGAGAGGGACTGAAGCTTTCTTT. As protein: CASSPLGRGTEAFF.